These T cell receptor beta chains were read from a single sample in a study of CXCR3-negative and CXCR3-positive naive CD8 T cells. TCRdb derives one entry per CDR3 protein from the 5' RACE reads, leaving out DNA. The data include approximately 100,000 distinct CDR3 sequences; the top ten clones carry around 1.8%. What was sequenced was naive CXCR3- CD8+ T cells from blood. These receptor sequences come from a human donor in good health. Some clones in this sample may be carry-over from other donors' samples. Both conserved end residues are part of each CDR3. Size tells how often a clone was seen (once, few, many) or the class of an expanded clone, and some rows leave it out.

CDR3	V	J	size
CAIREEISGNTIYF	TRBV10-3	TRBJ1-3	NA
CASSQRTGDEQFF	TRBV12-3/TRBV12-4	TRBJ2-1	NA
CASSPVGTQYF	TRBV7-9	TRBJ2-5	NA
CASSLAPANEQFF	TRBV7-9	TRBJ2-1	NA
CASSLALSGEQFF	TRBV7-9	TRBJ2-1	NA
CASSYGASTFNEQFF	TRBV6-5	TRBJ2-1	NA
CASSVISWGYGYTF	TRBV10-1	TRBJ1-2	NA
CASSLEGRGYEQYF	TRBV5-1	TRBJ2-7	NA
CASSQGQGAFYEQYF	TRBV4-1	TRBJ2-7	NA
CSVGVGHYNEQFF	TRBV29-1	TRBJ2-1	NA
CASNVPANTGELFF	TRBV12-3/TRBV12-4	TRBJ2-2	NA
CASSHPRGGYGYTF	TRBV11-3	TRBJ1-2	NA
CASSPAAGQGNYCYTF	TRBV19	TRBJ1-2	NA
CSARDTGSYEQYF	TRBV20-1	TRBJ2-7	NA
CASSPGGQSREQYF	TRBV7-9	TRBJ2-7	NA
CTSSARSTAMDNEQFF	TRBV11-3	TRBJ2-1	NA
CASAWSRGNQPQHF	TRBV27	TRBJ1-5	NA
CASSKCEETQYF	TRBV21-1	TRBJ2-5	NA
CASSQSVGTSGRALALLDNEQFF	TRBV14	TRBJ2-1	NA
CASTPTTGTYEQYF	TRBV28	TRBJ2-7	NA
CASSSRDRPEQYF	TRBV28	TRBJ2-7	NA
CASSPSPGSSYEQYF	TRBV7-2	TRBJ2-7	NA
CSARDIGVSYGYTF	TRBV20-1	TRBJ1-2	NA
CASSYLSGLAGTYNEQFF	TRBV6-2/TRBV6-3	TRBJ2-1	NA
CASSALPSEAFF	TRBV28	TRBJ1-1	NA
CASSFRGTGTFYEQYF	TRBV28	TRBJ2-7	NA
CASSDLVTIGSPLHF	TRBV2	TRBJ1-6	NA
CASSFGGDYEQYF	TRBV28	TRBJ2-7	NA
CASAWGTALYNEQFF	TRBV27	TRBJ2-1	NA
CASSQDYISLHGYTF	TRBV4-2	TRBJ1-2	NA
CASSFDRPTSPLHF	TRBV11-2	TRBJ1-6	NA
CATSVWTRGNNEQFF	TRBV15	TRBJ2-1	NA
CAIVGGSTTDTQYF	TRBV10-3	TRBJ2-3	NA
CASSSPGQEQFF	TRBV6-5	TRBJ2-1	NA
CSARLIAGGPGETQYF	TRBV20-1	TRBJ2-5	NA
CASWGPGSTDTQYF	TRBV2	TRBJ2-3	NA
CASSYSAGRSSVTDTQYF	TRBV6-6	TRBJ2-3	NA
CASSLGLTGLNTGELFF	TRBV5-1	TRBJ2-2	NA
CAWGQNYEQYF	TRBV30	TRBJ2-7	NA
CASPHRAGCINYGYTF	TRBV12-3/TRBV12-4	TRBJ1-2	NA
CASSLGEAQYF	TRBV7-9	TRBJ2-5	NA
CASSLTGATNYGYTF	TRBV6-6	TRBJ1-2	NA
CASSRLAGVDEQYF	TRBV14	TRBJ2-7	NA
CASSFGLASRVPYEQYF	TRBV28	TRBJ2-7	NA
CASSSRTGVVDEQYF	TRBV6-5	TRBJ2-7	NA
CASSLARLDTEAFF	TRBV5-1	TRBJ1-1	NA
CASSVTDSYQPQHF	TRBV9	TRBJ1-5	NA
CASSSRRRRSSYEQYF	TRBV7-7	TRBJ2-7	medium-sized
CASSLGGAGADTQYF	TRBV7-2	TRBJ2-3	NA
CASSDRGDNEQFF	TRBV9	TRBJ2-1	NA
CASSLASGSRYEQYF	TRBV5-4	TRBJ2-7	NA
CASSSLSGTSGGAYEQFF	TRBV7-9	TRBJ2-1	NA
CASSPWTSGTSTDTQYF	TRBV11-3	TRBJ2-3	NA
CASGPGDIQYF	TRBV10-2	TRBJ2-4	NA
CASSSNRGGYNEQFF	TRBV5-6	TRBJ2-1	NA
CASSFYSYEQYF	TRBV28	TRBJ2-7	NA